One and the same sample provided the 19 T cell receptor beta chains below, sequenced in a study of OX40 agonist ivuxolimab in advanced cancers. The repertoire was sequenced with immunoSEQ multiplex PCR; TCRdb's copy has only in-frame clones and lacks some. This table has approximately 98,000 clones, approximately 90% appearing once. Sequencing was performed on CD4+ or CD8+ T cells sorted from blood, taken in a trial of the OX40 agonist ivuxolimab. These receptors were obtained from an adult with an advanced solid tumor such as melanoma, head and neck, liver or kidney cancer.

The chain has TRBV14 and TRBJ2-5; maybe TRBD2 (6 bases). V was trimmed by 4 bases and J by 1 base, leaving 16 bases between them. The CDR3 is made up of 16 amino acids. Germline assignment: CDR1 SGHDN and CDR2 FVKESK. CDR3 nucleotide sequence: TGTGCCAGCAGCCCCGCAGGGACTTGGGCCCAAGAGACCCAGTACTTC. Protein: CASSPAGTWAQETQYF.

The chain combines TRBV29-1 with TRBJ2-1; 9 bases map to TRBD2. The V segment lost 4 bases and the J segment 8 bases; nucleotides outside the gene matches: 15. The CDR3 runs to 16 residues. Germline loops: CDR1 SQVTM, CDR2 ANQGSEA. CDR3 coding DNA: TGCAGCGTTGGGGAGGCCGCGGGAGGGCTTTATGATGAGCAGTTCTTC. Encoded protein: CSVGEAAGGLYDEQFF.

This chain connects TRBV11-3 to TRBJ2-6, with 10 bases that match TRBD1. V lost 5 bases to trimming and J lost 2 bases; unmatched junction nucleotides: 9. The CDR3 is made up of 18 amino acids. Germline V gene sequence: CDR1 SGHNT, CDR2 YENEEA. The CDR3 loop is CASSIAGQGSPGANVLTF. The DNA of the CDR3 is TGTGCCAGCAGCATAGCGGGACAGGGGAGCCCTGGGGCCAACGTCCTGACTTTC.

As for this clone: One end of the junction fails to match germline, which may point to a read error. The chain combines TRBV7-7 with TRBJ2-1, with 7 nucleotides matching TRBD2. Germline values: CDR1 SSHAT, CDR2 FNYEAQ (reference sequence). This CDR3 region has 14 residues. DNA of the CDR3: TGTGCTAGCAGCCCAGGACTAGTTTACAATGAGCAGTTCTTC. It yields the protein CASSPGLVYNEQFF.

This clone was seen a handful of times. V is TRBV20-1 and J is TRBJ1-1, with D unresolved. The ends were cut back, 4 bases at V and 6 bases at J, with 9 bases in the middle. This CDR3 is built from 11 residues. CDR1 is DFQATT and CDR2 is SNEGSKA in the germline V gene (reference sequence). The CDR3 loop is CSATPKAEAFF. The CDR3 DNA follows: TGCAGTGCTACCCCCAAGGCTGAAGCTTTCTTT.

V is TRBV6-5 and J is TRBJ1-2; D ambiguous. The CDR3 spans 11 residues. V was shortened by 10 bases and J by 7 bases, with 13 bases between the two germline ends. Germline loops: CDR1 MNHEY, CDR2 SVGAGI. CDR3 DNA: TGTGCCACCCGCAGCGTATTTGGCTACACCTTC. Translating it yields CATRSVFGYTF.

The gene calls are TRBV14 and TRBJ2-1, with D possibly matching TRBD2 (5 bases). V was trimmed by 2 bases and J by 2 bases, leaving 10 bases between them. Per germline, CDR1 SGHDN and CDR2 FVKESK. The CDR3 is 15 amino acids. CDR3 sequence: CASSQTRRTYNEQFF. The DNA of the CDR3 is TGTGCCAGCAGCCAAACTAGACGGACCTACAATGAGCAGTTCTTC.

This chain uses TRBV6-6 with TRBJ1-5; D remains ambiguous. V was cut by 8 bases and J by 7 bases, with 15 bases left in between. Looked up from germline, CDR1 is MNHNY and CDR2 is SVGAGI (reference sequence). The CDR3 is 13 amino acids. CDR3 sequence (DNA): TGTGCCAGCTCGACTACTGTCGGCCAGCCCCAGCATTTT. It yields the protein CASSTTVGQPQHF.

The genes are TRBV7-9 and TRBJ1-1; D not resolved. Germline lookup yields CDR1 SEHNR and CDR2 FQNEAQ (reference sequence). Trimming took 5 bases from V and 7 from J, leaving 8 bases between them. The CDR3 runs 11 residues. CDR3 DNA: TGTGCCAGCAGCAGGGTGAATGAAGCTTTCTTT. Protein: CASSRVNEAFF.

The chain's CDR3 is CASSRLASGGSNPYNEQFF. DNA of the CDR3: TGTGCCAGCAGTAGGCTGGCTAGCGGGGGGTCCAACCCCTACAATGAGCAGTTCTTC. This chain joins TRBV4-2 and TRBJ2-1; 11 positions match TRBD2. With 6 bases clipped from V and 2 bases from J, the junction kept 15 bases outside the gene matches. The germline CDR1 and CDR2 sequences are LGHNA and YNFKEQ. CDR3 size: 19 residues.

Written as DNA, the CDR3 is TGTGCCAGCAGTTCCCCCGGGACAGGGGTAACCTACGAGCAGTACTTC. Its protein is CASSSPGTGVTYEQYF. This chain links TRBV27 with TRBJ2-7; 10 bases agree with TRBD1. The V gene end was trimmed by 4 bases and the J gene end by 2 bases; junction bases not matched to a gene: 8. This CDR3 is 16 amino acids long. Germline V lookup: CDR1 MNHEY, CDR2 SMNVEV (reference sequence).

The chain uses TRBV7-3 and TRBJ2-1; 10 bases match TRBD2. Germline V gives CDR1 SGHTA, CDR2 FQGTGA. V was clipped by 5 bases and J by 4 bases; unmatched bases: 8. This CDR3 spans 16 amino acids. CDR3 sequence: CASSHESGGAYNEQFF. CDR3 nucleotides: TGTGCCAGCAGCCACGAGAGCGGGGGGGCATACAATGAGCAGTTCTTC.

This rearrangement joins TRBV2 to TRBJ1-4, with D possibly being TRBD1 (5 bases). Germline loops: CDR1 SNHLY, CDR2 FYNNEI. Trimming left V 6 bases short and J 5 bases short, with 16 bases between. CDR3 length equals 15 residues. This CDR3 reads CASRSGGGNNEKLFF. Here the CDR3 DNA reads TGTGCCAGCAGGAGCGGGGGTGGGAACAATGAAAAACTGTTTTTT.

The V call is TRBV6-5, the J call TRBJ2-2; TRBD2 matches 11 bases. Looked up from germline, CDR1 is MNHEY and CDR2 is SVGAGI. The CDR3 totals 15 residues. J gave up 4 bases and V 7 bases, and 5 bases lay outside the gene matches. CDR3 region: CASKLAGEGTGELFF. The DNA of the CDR3 is TGTGCCAGCAAACTAGCGGGGGAGGGCACCGGGGAGCTGTTTTTT.

This chain connects TRBV6-6 to TRBJ2-7; D perhaps matches TRBD2 (6 bases). V lost 1 base, J lost 6 bases, and 7 bases lay in between. CDR1 and CDR2 from the germline V gene are MNHNY and SVGAGI (reference sequence). The CDR3 extends over 12 amino acids. This CDR3 is CASSYYGGEQYF. In DNA, the CDR3 is TGTGCCAGCAGTTACTACGGGGGCGAGCAGTACTTC.

The genes are TRBV5-1 and TRBJ2-1, with 12 bases lining up with TRBD2. The CDR3 has 16 amino acids. The ends lost 3 bases at V and 7 bases at J; junction bases unmatched: 8. Germline V gene data show CDR1 as SGHRS and CDR2 as YFSETQ. The CDR3 bases are TGCGCCAGCAGCTCGAGGACTAGCGGGACTTTAAATGAGCAGTTCTTC. Protein: CASSSRTSGTLNEQFF.

Comment on this clone: Distinct nucleotide sequences in the sample also encode this CDR3. CDR3: CSALLTDTQYF. The DNA of the CDR3 is TGCAGTGCTCTACTCACAGATACGCAGTATTTT. The chain links TRBV20-1 to TRBJ2-3; D is unresolved. CDR1 DFQATT and CDR2 SNEGSKA come from the germline V gene (reference sequence). Trimming took 5 bases from V and 2 from J, leaving 5 bases between them. This CDR3 is 11 amino acids long.

The chain couples TRBV5-1 to TRBJ2-7; 9 nucleotides agree with TRBD1. The CDR3 has 13 amino acids. The germline CDR1 and CDR2 sequences are SGHRS and YFSETQ. The V gene end was trimmed by 2 bases and the J gene end by 4 bases; junction bases not matched to a gene: 1. DNA of the CDR3: TGCGCCAGCAGCTTCGACAGGGGGTACGAGCAGTACTTC. Translated: CASSFDRGYEQYF.

DNA of the CDR3: TGCGCCAGCAGCTTTTCACCGGGGAACACTGAAGCTTTCTTT. This translates into CASSFSPGNTEAFF. The J gene is TRBJ1-1, the V gene TRBV5-1, with no clear D. CDR1 is SGHRS, CDR2 YFSETQ, per germline. The CDR3 length is 14 residues. Trimming shortened V by 2 bases and J by 1 base, and 9 bases separated the two germline ends.